The rows below give T cell receptor beta chains drawn from one sample of a study of cytomegalovirus exposure and HLA in healthy donors. Some clones are missing from TCRdb's copy, which holds only in-frame ones; the method was immunoSEQ multiplex PCR. Here the sample spans about 120,000 clones, around 10% being singletons. Input material: PBMCs. These receptors were taken from a man in his thirties or forties in good health and CMV-seronegative. Both conserved end residues are part of each CDR3. The D gene is left open where the match is weak. Some rows mark clone size as missing; the rest say once, few, many or name a class of expanded clone.

abundance,d_gene,j_gene,v_gene,CDR3nt,CDR3aa
NA,NA,TRBJ1-2,TRBV9,TGTGCCAGCAGCGTAGCTCGGGGTGGCTACACCTTC,CASSVARGGYTF
few,TRBD2,TRBJ2-7,TRBV29-1,TGCAGCGTTGATACTAGCGGGAACGACGAGCAGTACTTC,CSVDTSGNDEQYF
few,TRBD1,TRBJ1-2,TRBV6-5,TGTGCCAGCAGTTACTACGGACAGGGGGACTACACCTTC,CASSYYGQGDYTF
few,NA,TRBJ2-7,TRBV29-1,TGCAGCGTAGCCCTTACAGACTACGAGCAGTACTTC,CSVALTDYEQYF
NA,NA,TRBJ2-7,TRBV6-5,TGTGCCAGCAGTCCCAGGACTGTCTCCTACGAGCAGTACTTC,CASSPRTVSYEQYF
NA,TRBD1,TRBJ2-5,TRBV27,TGTGCCAGCAGTCCGACAGGGTCAGAGACCCAGTACTTC,CASSPTGSETQYF
few,NA,TRBJ2-1,TRBV4-1,TGCGCCAGCAGCCAGGCAACAGGGAATGAGCAGTTCTTC,CASSQATGNEQFF
once,NA,TRBJ2-2,TRBV7-9,TGTGCCAGCAGCTTAAGACAGGAAACCGGGGAGCTGTTTTTT,CASSLRQETGELFF
NA,NA,TRBJ2-3,TRBV29-1,TGCAGCGTTGAAATGGGGGCAGTCACAGATACGCAGTATTTT,CSVEMGAVTDTQYF
NA,NA,TRBJ1-4,TRBV10-2,TGCGCCAGCAGTGGCGCCAGGGAGGGGGAAAAACTGTTTTTT,CASSGAREGEKLFF
many,TRBD2,TRBJ2-3,TRBV6-4,TGTGCCAGCAGTGACAGCGGGGGGGCCACAGATACGCAGTATTTT,CASSDSGGATDTQYF
few,NA,TRBJ2-7,TRBV11-2,TGTGCCAGCAGCTTAGTGCCAACTGAGACCTACGAGCAGTACTTC,CASSLVPTETYEQYF
NA,TRBD1,TRBJ2-7,TRBV6-6,TGTGCCAGCAGTGACAGGGGGCTGGACGAGCAGTACTTC,CASSDRGLDEQYF
NA,NA,TRBJ2-2,TRBV10-3,TGTGCCATCAGTGGGGCTAAACCCGGGGAGCTGTTTTTT,CAISGAKPGELFF
few,TRBD1,TRBJ2-3,TRBV7-9,TGTGCCAGCAGCTTAGGGGACAGGGGGCAAGATACGCAGTATTTT,CASSLGDRGQDTQYF
NA,NA,TRBJ1-4,TRBV4-3,TGCGCCAGCAGCCTAGATATTGATGAAAAACTGTTTTTT,CASSLDIDEKLFF
few,NA,TRBJ1-4,TRBV4-3,TGCGCCAGCAGCCAGTACAGGGACCGGGCTAATGAAAAACTGTTTTTT,CASSQYRDRANEKLFF
few,TRBD2,TRBJ2-3,TRBV4-3,TGCGCCAGCAGCCAAAATAACTATTGGAGCGGGGGGACAGATACGCAGTATTTT,CASSQNNYWSGGTDTQYF
NA,NA,TRBJ1-2,TRBV5-6,TGTGCCAGCAGCCCTACAGTGGACTATGGCTACACCTTC,CASSPTVDYGYTF
NA,NA,TRBJ1-1,TRBV18,TGTGCCAGCTCACCTTCAGGGGTGGGCACTGAAGCTTTCTTT,CASSPSGVGTEAFF
NA,TRBD1,TRBJ2-5,TRBV5-4,TGTGCCAGCAGCCGGACAGGGGGCGAGACCCAGTACTTC,CASSRTGGETQYF
few,NA,TRBJ1-1,TRBV7-2,TGTGCCAGCAGCTACCCCGTCACGGGTGGCACTGAAGCTTTCTTT,CASSYPVTGGTEAFF
few,TRBD2,TRBJ2-2,TRBV29-1,TGCAGCGTTCGAGCGGGGCCAGACACCGGGGAGCTGTTTTTT,CSVRAGPDTGELFF
NA,TRBD1,TRBJ2-7,TRBV11-2,TGTGCCAGCAGCTTAGATGGGACAGGTAGCGAGCAGTACTTC,CASSLDGTGSEQYF
NA,TRBD1,TRBJ2-2,TRBV6-1,TGTGCCAGCAAGGGACAGGGGGTTCCCACCGGGGAGCTGTTTTTT,CASKGQGVPTGELFF
few,NA,TRBJ1-5,TRBV2,TGTGCCAGCAGAGCACAGGCGAACAATCAGCCCCAGCATTTT,CASRAQANNQPQHF
few,NA,TRBJ2-7,TRBV5-1,TGCGCCAGCAGCTTCGGAGTCTCCTACGAGCAGTACTTC,CASSFGVSYEQYF
few,NA,TRBJ1-1,TRBV11-3,TGTGCCAGCAGTAGAGAAGCTGAAGCTTTCTTT,CASSREAEAFF
few,NA,TRBJ1-1,TRBV7-9,TGTGCCAGCAGCTTACAGGGGCACACTGAAGCTTTCTTT,CASSLQGHTEAFF
few,NA,TRBJ2-1,TRBV9,TGTGCCAGCAGCGTAGCTGGGGAGCCACGGAATGAGCAGTTCTTC,CASSVAGEPRNEQFF
NA,NA,TRBJ2-7,TRBV19,TGTGCCAGTTCTATGGGCGGGAACTACGAGCAGTACTTC,CASSMGGNYEQYF
NA,TRBD1,TRBJ2-6,TRBV4-1,TGCGCCAGCAGACCCACTCCGGGACAGTTCTCTGGGGCCAACGTCCTGACTTTC,CASRPTPGQFSGANVLTF
NA,TRBD1,TRBJ1-2,TRBV5-1,TGCGCCAGCAGCCCAGGGGGCGAACCCTATGGCTACACCTTC,CASSPGGEPYGYTF
few,NA,TRBJ2-5,TRBV5-8,TGTGCCAGCAGCTTGGGTTTAGCGGTGTGGGAAGAGACCCAGTACTTC,CASSLGLAVWEETQYF
NA,TRBD1,TRBJ1-5,TRBV11-2,TGTGCCAGCAGCTTAGCCTCGGGACAGGGGCCGGATAGCAATCAGCCCCAGCATTTT,CASSLASGQGPDSNQPQHF
few,TRBD2,TRBJ2-1,TRBV10-3,TGTGCCATCATGAGGGAGGGATCCTACAATGAGCAGTTCTTC,CAIMREGSYNEQFF
NA,TRBD1,TRBJ2-5,TRBV4-1,TGCGCCAGCAGCCAAGGGGGAATCGTAGCCGGGACAGCACAAGAGACCCAGTACTTC,CASSQGGIVAGTAQETQYF
NA,TRBD2,TRBJ2-3,TRBV2,TGTGCCAGCAGTTCCAGGACTAGCGCGGGGGGTTTT,CASSSRTSAGGF
NA,TRBD1,TRBJ2-2,TRBV29-1,TGCAGCGGGACCGGGACAGGGGGCTTCGGGGGCGGGGAGCTGTTTTTT,CSGTGTGGFGGGELFF
NA,NA,TRBJ1-5,TRBV5-1,TGCGCCAGCAGCTTATCAGGGAATCAGCCCCAGCATTTT,CASSLSGNQPQHF
NA,TRBD1,TRBJ2-1,TRBV14,TGTGCCAGCAGCCAAGATAGAGGACAGGGTTACTACAATGAGCAGTTCTTC,CASSQDRGQGYYNEQFF
NA,NA,TRBJ2-2,TRBV18,TGTGCCAGCTTACGGGCCCTCGGGGGATCCGGGGAGCTGTTTTTT,CASLRALGGSGELFF